The clone carrying this T cell receptor beta chain was detected a few times. What it binds is not known. This specimen comes from a study of CD8 T cells in ankylosing spondylitis. General study points: What appeared characteristic of ankylosing spondylitis blood was a TCR beta motif of about eight highly homologous variants. Reports say disease-linked clones showed up significantly more in matched ankylosing spondylitis synovial fluid.

TCRdb independently ran MiXCR on the 5' RACE reads; one entry per CDR3 protein. This sample has fewer than 500,000 distinct CDR3 sequences, with 20% to 25% found just once. CDR1 is LNHNV, CDR2 YYDKDF, per germline (reference sequence). Trimming pared 3 bases from V and 4 bases from J, leaving 9 bases between. The CDR3 spans 14 residues. Sequencing was carried out using blood, either unsorted or a sorted T cell fraction (not recorded which). The clonotype was recovered from a male donor with ankylosing spondylitis. The chain is built from TRBV15 and TRBJ2-2; tentatively, D is TRBD2 (5 bases). The CDR3 DNA reads as TGTGCCACCAGCAGGGGAGCGGCCACCGGGGAGCTGTTTTTT. It encodes CATSRGAATGELFF.